These 10 T cell receptor beta chains came from one sample sequenced in a study of identical twins. MiXCR was run by TCRdb on the 5' RACE reads, yielding one entry per CDR3 protein. The table records roughly 190,000 distinct CDR3 sequences, approximately 16% of them present only once. This sample also belongs to another study, concerning T cells expressing NK-cell markers.

Sample: CD8+ T cells sorted from blood. These receptors were obtained from a woman in her late teens or twenties in good health.

This clonotype appeared a few times. The J gene is TRBJ2-7, the V gene TRBV20-1; tentative D call: TRBD1 (5 bases). This CDR3 is built from 12 residues. The germline V and J ends were trimmed by 2 bases and 3 bases, with 8 bases remaining between them. Germline lookup yields CDR1 DFQATT and CDR2 SNEGSKA (reference sequence). This chain's CDR3 is CSARSDSYEQYF. The DNA of the CDR3 is TGCAGTGCTAGATCAGACAGCTACGAGCAGTACTTC.

V is TRBV12-3 or TRBV12-4 and J is TRBJ2-3; D is unclear. The CDR3 has 13 amino acids. Deletions cut 5 bases from V and 6 bases from J, with 12 bases between. CDR3 residues: CASSLSPKDTQYF. In DNA form, the CDR3 reads TGTGCCAGCAGTCTGTCCCCCAAGGATACGCAGTATTTT.

The rearrangement joins TRBV7-2 to TRBJ2-1, with TRBD2 matching 14 bases. Looked up from germline, CDR1 is SGHTA and CDR2 is FQGNSA. V shed 3 bases and J 10 bases; nucleotides not matched to a gene: 23. This CDR3 region has 21 residues. CDR3 in DNA: TGTGCCAGCAGCTTTCCTCTCTCGGGGGGACTAGCGGGAGAACCCCACCGGGAGCAGTTCTTC. Protein: CASSFPLSGGLAGEPHREQFF.

In this sample, this clonotype turned up a few times. The chain is built from TRBV10-3 and TRBJ2-7; D tentatively reads TRBD1 or TRBD2 (6 bases each). There are 13 residues in the CDR3. Germline assignment: CDR1 ENHRY and CDR2 SYGVKD. Trimming shortened V by 4 bases and J by 3 bases, and 10 bases separated the two germline ends. CDR3 sequence: CAISAGGSYEQYF. CDR3 in DNA: TGTGCCATCAGTGCCGGGGGCAGCTACGAGCAGTACTTC.

This clonotype was seen repeatedly, ten times or more. This chain uses TRBV6-5 with TRBJ1-2; D gene uncertain. The V gene lost 0 bases and the J gene lost 3 bases, with 8 bases spanning the gap. Germline V gene sequence: CDR1 MNHEY, CDR2 SVGAGI. CDR3 length: 14 amino acids. CDR3 DNA: TGTGCCAGCAGTTACTCGGTTAAGCACTATGGCTACACCTTC. Encoded protein: CASSYSVKHYGYTF.

This clonotype has a count of ten or more. This chain joins TRBV20-1 and TRBJ1-1, with D unresolved. The CDR3 sequence is 11 residues long. Per the germline V gene, CDR1 is DFQATT and CDR2 is SNEGSKA (reference sequence). Trimming left V 1 base short and J 8 bases short, with 8 bases between. The CDR3, as DNA: TGCAGTGCTAGAGGGTGGCCCGAAGCTTTCTTT. It is translated as CSARGWPEAFF.

V gene TRBV3-1 combines with J gene TRBJ1-1, with D uncertain. The CDR3 covers 18 residues. Germline V gene lookup returns CDR1 LGHDT and CDR2 YNNKEL (reference sequence). V was pared by 0 bases and J by 2 bases, with 19 bases between. The CDR3: CASSQEEVLRLGNTEAFF. CDR3 DNA: TGTGCCAGCAGCCAAGAGGAAGTACTCAGGTTGGGAAACACTGAAGCTTTCTTT.

CDR3 DNA: TGTGCCAGCAGCGGGGGGGGGACTCCACTCTACGAGCAGTACTTC. It specifies CASSGGGTPLYEQYF. The chain employs TRBV9 and TRBJ2-7, with 7 positions matching TRBD2. This CDR3 spans 15 amino acids. V lost 3 bases to trimming and J lost 3 bases; unmatched junction nucleotides: 9. Germline V gives CDR1 SGDLS, CDR2 YYNGEE.

The rearrangement uses TRBV5-1 and TRBJ2-1; 13 bases fit TRBD2. The germline gives CDR1 SGHRS, CDR2 YFSETQ. CDR3 length: 15 residues. V dropped 4 bases and J dropped 6; count of bases not matched to a gene: 4. The CDR3 sequence is CASSAGLAGRNEQFF. The CDR3 nucleotides read TGCGCCAGCAGCGCGGGACTAGCGGGGCGCAATGAGCAGTTCTTC.

This clonotype has just a few counts. The chain links TRBV5-1 to TRBJ1-1, with a tentative D call TRBD1 (5 bases). CDR1 SGHRS and CDR2 YFSETQ come from the germline V gene. This CDR3 has 13 amino acids. The V and J ends lost 4 bases and 8 bases respectively, with 15 bases between them. CDR3 sequence: CASSPRVGSEAFF. CDR3 nucleotides: TGCGCCAGCAGCCCCAGGGTGGGATCCGAAGCTTTCTTT.